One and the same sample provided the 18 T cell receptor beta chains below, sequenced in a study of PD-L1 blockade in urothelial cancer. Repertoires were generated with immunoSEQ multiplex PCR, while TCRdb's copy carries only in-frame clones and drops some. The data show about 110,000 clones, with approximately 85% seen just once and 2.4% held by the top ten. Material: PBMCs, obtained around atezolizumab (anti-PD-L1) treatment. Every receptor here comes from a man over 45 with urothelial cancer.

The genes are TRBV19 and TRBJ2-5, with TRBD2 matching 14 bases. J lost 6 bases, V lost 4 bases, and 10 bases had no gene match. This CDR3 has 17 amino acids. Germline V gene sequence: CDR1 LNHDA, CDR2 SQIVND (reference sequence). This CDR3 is CASSTGLAGDLGQTQYF. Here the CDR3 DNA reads TGTGCCAGTAGTACGGGACTAGCGGGAGATCTGGGACAGACCCAGTACTTC.

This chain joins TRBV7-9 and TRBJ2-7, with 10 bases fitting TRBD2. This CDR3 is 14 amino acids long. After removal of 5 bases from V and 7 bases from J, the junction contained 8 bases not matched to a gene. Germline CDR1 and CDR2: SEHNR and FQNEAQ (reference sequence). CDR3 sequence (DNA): TGTGCCAGCAGCGGCGGTCTAGCGGGAGTGGAGCAGTACTTC. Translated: CASSGGLAGVEQYF.

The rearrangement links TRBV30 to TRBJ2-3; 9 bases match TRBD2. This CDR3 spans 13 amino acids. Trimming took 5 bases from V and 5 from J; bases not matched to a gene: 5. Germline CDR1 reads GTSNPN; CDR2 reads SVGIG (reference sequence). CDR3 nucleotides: TGTGCCTGGGTAGCGGGAGTGGGAGATACGCAGTATTTT. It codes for CAWVAGVGDTQYF.

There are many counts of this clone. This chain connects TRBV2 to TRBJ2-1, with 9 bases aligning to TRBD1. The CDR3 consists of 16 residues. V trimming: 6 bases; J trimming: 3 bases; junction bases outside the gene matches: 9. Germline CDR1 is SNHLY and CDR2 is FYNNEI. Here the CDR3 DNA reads TGTGCCAGCAGGGTCCGGGGGACAGGGTTCTACAATGAGCAGTTCTTC. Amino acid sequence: CASRVRGTGFYNEQFF. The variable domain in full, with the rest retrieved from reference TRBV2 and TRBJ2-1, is EPEVTQTPSHQVTQMGQEVILRCVPISNHLYFYWYRQILGQKVEFLVSFYNNEISEKSEIFDDQFSVERPDGSNFTLKIRSTKLEDSAMYFCASRVRGTGFYNEQFFGPGTRLTVL.

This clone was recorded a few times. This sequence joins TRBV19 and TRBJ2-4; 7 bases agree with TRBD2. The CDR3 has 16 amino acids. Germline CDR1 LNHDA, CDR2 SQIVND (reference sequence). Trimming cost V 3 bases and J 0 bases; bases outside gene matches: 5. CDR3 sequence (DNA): TGTGCCAGTAGTATGGGGGGGTTCCTAGCCAAAAACATTCAGTACTTC. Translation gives CASSMGGFLAKNIQYF.

The CDR3 loop is CASSFHLAGPPDEQFF. CDR3 nucleotides: TGTGCCAGCAGTTTCCACCTAGCGGGACCCCCGGATGAGCAGTTCTTC. This chain connects TRBV27 to TRBJ2-1; TRBD2 agrees at 9 bases. Unmatched junction bases numbered 11, after V lost 3 bases and J lost 8 bases. The CDR3 length is 16 residues. The germline V gene has CDR1 MNHEY and CDR2 SMNVEV (reference sequence).

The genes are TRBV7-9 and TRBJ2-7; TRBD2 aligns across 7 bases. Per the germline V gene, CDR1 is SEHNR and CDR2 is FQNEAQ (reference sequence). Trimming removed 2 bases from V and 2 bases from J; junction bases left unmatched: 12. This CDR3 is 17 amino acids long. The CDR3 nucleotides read TGTGCCAGCAGCTTATGGGGCAGAGCGGGAACTACCTACGAGCAGTACTTC. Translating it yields CASSLWGRAGTTYEQYF. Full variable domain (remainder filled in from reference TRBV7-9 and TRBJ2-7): DTGVSQNPRHKITKRGQNVTFRCDPISEHNRLYWYRQTLGQGPEFLTYFQNEAQLEKSRLLSDRFSAERPKGSFSTLEIQRTEQGDSAMYLCASSLWGRAGTTYEQYFGPGTRLTVT.

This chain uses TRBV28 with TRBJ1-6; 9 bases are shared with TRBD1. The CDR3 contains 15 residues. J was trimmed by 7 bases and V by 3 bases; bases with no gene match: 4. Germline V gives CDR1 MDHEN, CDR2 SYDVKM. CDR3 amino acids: CASSFGTGRNSPLHF. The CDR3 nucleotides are TGTGCCAGCAGTTTTGGGACAGGGCGGAATTCACCCCTCCACTTT.

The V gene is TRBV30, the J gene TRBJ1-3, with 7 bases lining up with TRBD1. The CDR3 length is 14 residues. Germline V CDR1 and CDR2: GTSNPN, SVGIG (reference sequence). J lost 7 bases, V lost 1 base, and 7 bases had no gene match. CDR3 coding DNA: TGTGCCTGGAGTGCGACAGGGATTTGGAACACCATATATTTT. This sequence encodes CAWSATGIWNTIYF.

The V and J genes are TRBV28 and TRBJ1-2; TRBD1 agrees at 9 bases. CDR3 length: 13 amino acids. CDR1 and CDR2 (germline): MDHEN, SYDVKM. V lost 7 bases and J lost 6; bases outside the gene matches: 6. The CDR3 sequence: CASNIYRGHGYTF. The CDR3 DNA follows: TGTGCCAGCAACATTTACAGGGGGCATGGCTACACCTTC.

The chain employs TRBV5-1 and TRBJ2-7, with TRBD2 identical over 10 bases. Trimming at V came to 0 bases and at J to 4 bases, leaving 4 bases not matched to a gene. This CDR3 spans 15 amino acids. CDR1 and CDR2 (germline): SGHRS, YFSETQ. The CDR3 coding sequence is TGCGCCAGCAGCTTGGGGACTAGCGGCTTTTACGAGCAGTACTTC. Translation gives CASSLGTSGFYEQYF.

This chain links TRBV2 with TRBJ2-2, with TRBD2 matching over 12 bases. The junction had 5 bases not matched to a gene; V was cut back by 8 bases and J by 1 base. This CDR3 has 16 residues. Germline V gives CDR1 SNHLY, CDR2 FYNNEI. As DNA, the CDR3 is TGTGCCAGCCAGGGACTAGCGGGTGTGAACACCGGGGAGCTGTTTTTT. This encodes CASQGLAGVNTGELFF.

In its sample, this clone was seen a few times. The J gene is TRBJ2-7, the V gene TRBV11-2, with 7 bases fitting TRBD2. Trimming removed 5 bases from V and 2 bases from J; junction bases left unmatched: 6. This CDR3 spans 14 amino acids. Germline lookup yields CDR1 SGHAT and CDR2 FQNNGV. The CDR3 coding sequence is TGTGCCAGCAGCCCGAGAGCGGGACCCTACGAGCAGTACTTC. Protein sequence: CASSPRAGPYEQYF.

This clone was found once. CDR3 nucleotide sequence: TGTGCCAGCAGGAAGGCTAGCGGAAAAGAGACCCAGTACTTC. As protein: CASRKASGKETQYF. The V call is TRBV2, the J call TRBJ2-5, with 7 bases fitting TRBD2. After removal of 6 bases from V and 3 bases from J, the junction contained 7 bases not matched to a gene. This CDR3 is 14 amino acids long. Germline V gene sequence: CDR1 SNHLY, CDR2 FYNNEI.

The CDR3 DNA reads as TGTGCCACCAGCAGAGGACAGGATGCCTATCAGCCCCAGCATTTT. Protein sequence: CATSRGQDAYQPQHF. The chain joins TRBV15 to TRBJ1-5; D perhaps matches TRBD1 (6 bases). The CDR3 is 15 amino acids. Germline CDR1 is LNHNV and CDR2 is YYDKDF (reference sequence). V lost 1 base and J lost 5, with 12 bases in between.

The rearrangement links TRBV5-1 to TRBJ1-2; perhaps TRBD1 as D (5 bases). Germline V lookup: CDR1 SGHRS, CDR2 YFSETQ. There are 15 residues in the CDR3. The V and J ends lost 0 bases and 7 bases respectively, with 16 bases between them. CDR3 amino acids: CASSLEMSGLGGYTF. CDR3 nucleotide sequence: TGCGCCAGCAGCTTGGAAATGTCAGGGTTGGGTGGCTACACCTTC. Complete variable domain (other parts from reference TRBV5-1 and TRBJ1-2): KAGVTQTPRYLIKTRGQQVTLSCSPISGHRSVSWYQQTPGQGLQFLFEYFSETQRNKGNFPGRFSGRQFSNSRSEMNVSTLELGDSALYLCASSLEMSGLGGYTFGSGTRLTVV.

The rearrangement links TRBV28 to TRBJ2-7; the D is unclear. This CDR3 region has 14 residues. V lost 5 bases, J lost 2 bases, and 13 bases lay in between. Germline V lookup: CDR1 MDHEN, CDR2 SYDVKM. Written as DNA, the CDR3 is TGTGCCAGCAGTAAACACACCCCACCCTACGAGCAGTACTTC. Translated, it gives CASSKHTPPYEQYF.

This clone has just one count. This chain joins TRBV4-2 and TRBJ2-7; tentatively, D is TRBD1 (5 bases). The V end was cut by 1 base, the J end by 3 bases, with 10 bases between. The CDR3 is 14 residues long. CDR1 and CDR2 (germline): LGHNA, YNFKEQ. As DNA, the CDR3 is TGTGCCAGCAGCCAAGGTAAAGGGGTCTACGAGCAGTACTTC. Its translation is CASSQGKGVYEQYF.